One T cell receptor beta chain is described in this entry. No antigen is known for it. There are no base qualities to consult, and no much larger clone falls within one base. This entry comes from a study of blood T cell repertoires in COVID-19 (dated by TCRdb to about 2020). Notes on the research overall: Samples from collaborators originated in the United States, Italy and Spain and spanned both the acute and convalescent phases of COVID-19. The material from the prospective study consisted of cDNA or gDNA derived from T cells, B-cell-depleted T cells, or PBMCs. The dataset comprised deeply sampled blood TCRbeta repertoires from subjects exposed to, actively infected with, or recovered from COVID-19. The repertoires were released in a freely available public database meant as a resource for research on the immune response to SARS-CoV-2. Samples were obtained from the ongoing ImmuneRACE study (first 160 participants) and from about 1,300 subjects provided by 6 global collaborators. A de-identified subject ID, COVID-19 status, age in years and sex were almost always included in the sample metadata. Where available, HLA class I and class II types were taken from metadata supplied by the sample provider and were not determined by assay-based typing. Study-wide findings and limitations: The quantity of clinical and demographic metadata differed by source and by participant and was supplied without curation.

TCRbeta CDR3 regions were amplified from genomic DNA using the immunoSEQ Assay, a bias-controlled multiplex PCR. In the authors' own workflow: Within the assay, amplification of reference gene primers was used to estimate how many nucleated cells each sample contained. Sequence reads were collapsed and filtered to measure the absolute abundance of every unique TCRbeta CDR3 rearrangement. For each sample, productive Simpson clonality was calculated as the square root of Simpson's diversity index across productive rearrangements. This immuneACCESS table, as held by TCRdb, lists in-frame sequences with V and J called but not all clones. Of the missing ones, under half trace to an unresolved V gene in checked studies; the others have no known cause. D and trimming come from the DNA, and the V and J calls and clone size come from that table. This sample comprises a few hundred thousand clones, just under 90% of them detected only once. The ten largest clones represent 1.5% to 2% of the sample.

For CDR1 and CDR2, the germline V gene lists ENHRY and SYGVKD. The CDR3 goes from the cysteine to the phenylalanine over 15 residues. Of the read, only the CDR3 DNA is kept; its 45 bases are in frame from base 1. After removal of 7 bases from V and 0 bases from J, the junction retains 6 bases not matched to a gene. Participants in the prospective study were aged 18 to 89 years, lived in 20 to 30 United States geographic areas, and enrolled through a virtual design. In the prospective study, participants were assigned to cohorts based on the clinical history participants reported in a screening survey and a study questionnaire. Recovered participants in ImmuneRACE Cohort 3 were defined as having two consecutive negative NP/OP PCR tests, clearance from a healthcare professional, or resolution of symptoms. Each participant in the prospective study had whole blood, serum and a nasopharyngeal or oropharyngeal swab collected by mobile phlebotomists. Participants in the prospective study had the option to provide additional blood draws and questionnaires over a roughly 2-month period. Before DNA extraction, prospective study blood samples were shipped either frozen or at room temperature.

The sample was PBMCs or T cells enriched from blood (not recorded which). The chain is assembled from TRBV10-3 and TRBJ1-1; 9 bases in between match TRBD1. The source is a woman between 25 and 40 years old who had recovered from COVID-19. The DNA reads TGTGCCATCATTAGACAGGGGGACATGAACACTGAAGCTTTCTTT. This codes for CAIIRQGDMNTEAFF.